One and the same sample provided the 2 T cell receptor beta chains below, sequenced in a study of T-cell reconstitution after alpha-beta-depleted transplantation in children. The TCRbeta library was prepared with unique molecular identifiers. Each CDR3 protein is one row after TCRdb ran MiXCR on the PCR reads. There are 330,000 or so distinct CDR3 sequences in the sample; around 10% occur only once, and over 6% lies in the top ten. The input for sequencing was PBMCs, taken before TCRalphabeta/CD19-depleted stem cell transplant. The receptors were sampled from a boy in the first two years of life with acute myeloid leukemia, due to receive a stem cell transplant.

The V and J genes are TRBV9 and TRBJ2-7; D uncertain. The germline V gene has CDR1 SGDLS and CDR2 YYNGEE. V dropped 3 bases and J dropped 3 bases, with 13 bases sitting between them. This CDR3 region has 14 residues. In nucleotides, the CDR3 is TGTGCCAGCAGCGCGGAACCCGGTTTCTACGAGCAGTACTTC. It specifies CASSAEPGFYEQYF.

This clonotype was counted only a few times. This chain uses TRBV20-1 with TRBJ2-3; the D gene could be TRBD1 or TRBD2 (5 bases each). CDR3 length: 14 amino acids. The V gene lost 2 bases and the J gene lost 3 bases, with 12 bases spanning the gap. In germline, CDR1 is DFQATT, CDR2 SNEGSKA (reference sequence). CDR3 coding DNA: TGCAGTGCTAGACCCGGGGCGAGGACAGATACGCAGTATTTT. Encoded protein: CSARPGARTDTQYF.